This TCR beta chain was recovered during a study of cytomegalovirus exposure and HLA in healthy donors. Study-level points and caveats: Fewer N-insertions than the roughly 630-donor mean were reportedly shown by an Asian-associated ancestry cluster in a later analysis. An analysis that came later showed most CMV-associated TCR beta chains appearing HLA-restricted.

The PCR ran on 60 Vbeta and 13 Jbeta primers. Libraries were prepared by immunoSEQ multiplex PCR; TCRdb keeps only in-frame clonotypes and omits some of them. The sample comprises 190,000 or so clones, around 86% of which are singletons, and 10% rests with the top ten. This CDR3 is built from 15 residues. Trimming left V 0 bases short and J 6 bases short, with 12 bases between. Germline CDR1 reads MNHEY; CDR2 reads SMNVEV (reference sequence). Though nominally healthy at sampling, donors likely had unrecorded immune exposures. Concerning this clone: The antigen is unknown. Additional DNA sequences in this sample encode the identical CDR3.

The clonotype originates from a woman aged 45-60 years in good health and CMV-seropositive. This chain connects TRBV27 to TRBJ2-1; D is perhaps TRBD2 (7 bases). Sequencing was carried out using PBMCs. This CDR3 reads CASSLSGGPANEQFF. CDR3 nucleotides: TGTGCCAGCAGTTTATCGGGGGGGCCAGCCAATGAGCAGTTCTTC.